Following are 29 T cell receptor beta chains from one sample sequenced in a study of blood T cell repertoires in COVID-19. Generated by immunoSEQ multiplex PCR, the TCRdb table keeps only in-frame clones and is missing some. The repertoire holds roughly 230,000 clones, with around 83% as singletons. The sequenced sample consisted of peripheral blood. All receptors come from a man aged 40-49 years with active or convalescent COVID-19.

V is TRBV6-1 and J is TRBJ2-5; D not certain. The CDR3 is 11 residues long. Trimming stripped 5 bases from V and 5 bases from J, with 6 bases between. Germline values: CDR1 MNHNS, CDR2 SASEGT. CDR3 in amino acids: CASSFEETQYF. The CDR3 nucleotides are TGTGCCAGCAGTTTCGAGGAGACCCAGTACTTC.

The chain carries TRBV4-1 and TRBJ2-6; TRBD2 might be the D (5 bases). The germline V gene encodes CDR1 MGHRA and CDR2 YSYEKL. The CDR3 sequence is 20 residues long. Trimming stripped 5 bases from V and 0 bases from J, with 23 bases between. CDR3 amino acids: CASSTRPGTLSNSGANVLTF. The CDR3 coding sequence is TGCGCCAGCAGCACCCGTCCGGGAACGCTTAGCAACTCTGGGGCCAACGTCCTGACTTTC.

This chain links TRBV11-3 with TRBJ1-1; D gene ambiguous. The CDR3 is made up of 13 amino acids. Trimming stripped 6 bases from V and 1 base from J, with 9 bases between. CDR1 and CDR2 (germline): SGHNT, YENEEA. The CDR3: CASRGRENTEAFF. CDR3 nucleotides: TGTGCCAGCAGGGGCAGAGAGAACACTGAAGCTTTCTTT.

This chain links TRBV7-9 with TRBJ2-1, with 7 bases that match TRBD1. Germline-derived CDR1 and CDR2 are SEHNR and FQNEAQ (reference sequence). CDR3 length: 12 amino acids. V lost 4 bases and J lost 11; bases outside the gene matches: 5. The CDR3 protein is CASSSDREKQFF. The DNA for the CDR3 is TGTGCCAGCAGCTCAGACAGGGAAAAGCAGTTCTTC.

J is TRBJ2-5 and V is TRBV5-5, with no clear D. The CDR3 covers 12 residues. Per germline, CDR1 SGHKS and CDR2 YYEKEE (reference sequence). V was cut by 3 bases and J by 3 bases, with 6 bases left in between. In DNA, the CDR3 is TGTGCCAGCAGCTGGAGTGAAGAGACCCAGTACTTC. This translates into CASSWSEETQYF.

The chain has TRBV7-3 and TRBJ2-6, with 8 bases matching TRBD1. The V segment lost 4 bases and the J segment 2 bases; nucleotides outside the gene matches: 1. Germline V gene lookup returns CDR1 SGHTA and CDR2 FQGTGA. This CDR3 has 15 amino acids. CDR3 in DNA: TGTGCCAGCAGCTCGACAGGGGCTGGGGCCAACGTCCTGACTTTC. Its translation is CASSSTGAGANVLTF. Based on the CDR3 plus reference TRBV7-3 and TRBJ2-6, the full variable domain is GAGVSQTPSNKVTEKGKYVELRCDPISGHTALYWYRQSLGQGPEFLIYFQGTGAADDSGLPNDRFFAVRPEGSVSTLKIQRTERGDSAVYLCASSSTGAGANVLTFGAGSRLTVL.

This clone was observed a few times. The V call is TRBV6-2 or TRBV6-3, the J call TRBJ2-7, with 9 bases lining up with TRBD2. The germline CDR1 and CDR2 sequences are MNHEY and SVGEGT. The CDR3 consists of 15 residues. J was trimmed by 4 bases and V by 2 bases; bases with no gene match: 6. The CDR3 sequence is CASSYRRLAVYEQYF. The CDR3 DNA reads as TGTGCCAGCAGTTACCGGCGACTAGCGGTATACGAGCAGTACTTC.

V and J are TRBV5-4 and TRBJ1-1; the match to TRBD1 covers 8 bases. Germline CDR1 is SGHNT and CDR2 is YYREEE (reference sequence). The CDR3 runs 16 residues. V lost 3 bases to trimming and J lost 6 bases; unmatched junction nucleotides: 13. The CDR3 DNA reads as TGTGCCAGCAGCTCGCGCGGAGGCGACAGGGGCTCTGAAGCTTTCTTT. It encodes CASSSRGGDRGSEAFF.

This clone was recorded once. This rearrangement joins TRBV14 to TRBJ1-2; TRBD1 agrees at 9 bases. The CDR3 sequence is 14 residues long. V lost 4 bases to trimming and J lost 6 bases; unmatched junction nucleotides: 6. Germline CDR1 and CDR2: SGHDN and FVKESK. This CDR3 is CASSLGTGSDGYTF. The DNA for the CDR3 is TGTGCCAGCAGCCTCGGGACAGGGTCAGATGGCTACACCTTC.

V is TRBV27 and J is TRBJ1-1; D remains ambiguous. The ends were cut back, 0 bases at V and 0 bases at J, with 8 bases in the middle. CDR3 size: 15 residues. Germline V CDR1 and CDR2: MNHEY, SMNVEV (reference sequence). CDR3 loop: CASSLSEDLNTEAFF. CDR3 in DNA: TGTGCCAGCAGTTTATCGGAGGATTTGAACACTGAAGCTTTCTTT.

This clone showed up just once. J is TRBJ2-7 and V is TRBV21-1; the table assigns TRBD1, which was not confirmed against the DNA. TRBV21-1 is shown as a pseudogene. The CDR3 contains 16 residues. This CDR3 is CASSGSRTGGSYEQYF. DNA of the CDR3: TGTGCCAGCAGCGGTTCGAGGACAGGGGGATCCTACGAGCAGTACTTC.

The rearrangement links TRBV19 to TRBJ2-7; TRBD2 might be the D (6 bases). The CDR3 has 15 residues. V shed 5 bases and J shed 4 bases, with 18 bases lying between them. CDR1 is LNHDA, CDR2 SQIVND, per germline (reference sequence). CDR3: CASSYRDLSGYEQYF. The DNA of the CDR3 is TGTGCCAGTAGTTACCGGGACTTAAGTGGGTACGAGCAGTACTTC.

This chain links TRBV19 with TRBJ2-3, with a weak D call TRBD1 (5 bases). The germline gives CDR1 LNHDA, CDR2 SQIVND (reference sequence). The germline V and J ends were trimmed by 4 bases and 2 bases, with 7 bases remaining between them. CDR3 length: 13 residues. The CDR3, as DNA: TGTGCCAGTAGTAACAGGATCACAGATACGCAGTATTTT. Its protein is CASSNRITDTQYF.

The CDR3 nucleotides read TGTGCCAGTAGTGGGGGAGGGGAGACCCAGTACTTC. It codes for CASSGGGETQYF. The chain employs TRBV19 and TRBJ2-5, with 7 positions matching TRBD2. V gave up 5 bases and J gave up 5 bases; unmatched junction bases: 2. Germline-derived CDR1 and CDR2 are LNHDA and SQIVND (reference sequence). There are 12 residues in the CDR3.

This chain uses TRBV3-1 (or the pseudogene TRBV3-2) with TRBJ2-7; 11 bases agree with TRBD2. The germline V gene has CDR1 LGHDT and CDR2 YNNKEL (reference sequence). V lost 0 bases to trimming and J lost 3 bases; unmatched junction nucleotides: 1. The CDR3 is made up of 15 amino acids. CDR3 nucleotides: TGTGCCAGCAGCCAAGAAGGGACTAGCGGCTACGAGCAGTACTTC. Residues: CASSQEGTSGYEQYF.

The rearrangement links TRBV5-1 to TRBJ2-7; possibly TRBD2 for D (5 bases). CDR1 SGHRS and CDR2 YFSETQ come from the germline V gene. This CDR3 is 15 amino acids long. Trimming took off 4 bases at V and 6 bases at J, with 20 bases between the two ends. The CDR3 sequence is CASSPFGESGSEQYF. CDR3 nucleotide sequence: TGCGCCAGCAGCCCTTTCGGGGAATCGGGAAGCGAGCAGTACTTC.

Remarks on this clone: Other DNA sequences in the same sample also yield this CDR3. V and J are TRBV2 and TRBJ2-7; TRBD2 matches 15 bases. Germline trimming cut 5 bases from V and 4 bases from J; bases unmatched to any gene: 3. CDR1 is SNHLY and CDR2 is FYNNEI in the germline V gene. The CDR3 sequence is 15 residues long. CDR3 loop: CASSKGLAGGYEQYF. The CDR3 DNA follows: TGTGCCAGCAGTAAAGGACTAGCGGGAGGGTACGAGCAGTACTTC.

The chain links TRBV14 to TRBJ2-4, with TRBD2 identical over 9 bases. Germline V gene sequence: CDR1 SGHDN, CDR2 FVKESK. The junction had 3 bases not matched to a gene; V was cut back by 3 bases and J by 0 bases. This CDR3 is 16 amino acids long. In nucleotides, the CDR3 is TGTGCCAGCAGCCAGACTAGCGGATTAGCCAAAAACATTCAGTACTTC. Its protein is CASSQTSGLAKNIQYF.

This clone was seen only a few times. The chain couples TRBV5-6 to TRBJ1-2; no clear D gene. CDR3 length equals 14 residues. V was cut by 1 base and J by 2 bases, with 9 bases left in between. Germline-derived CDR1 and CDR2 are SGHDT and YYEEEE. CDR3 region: CASSLWEENYGYTF. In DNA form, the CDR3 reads TGTGCCAGCAGCTTGTGGGAGGAGAACTATGGCTACACCTTC.

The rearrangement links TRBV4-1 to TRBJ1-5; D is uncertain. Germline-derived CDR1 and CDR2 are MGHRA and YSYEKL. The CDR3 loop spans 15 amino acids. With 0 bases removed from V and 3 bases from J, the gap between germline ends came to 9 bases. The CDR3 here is CASSQDEGNNQPQHF. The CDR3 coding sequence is TGCGCCAGCAGCCAAGACGAGGGAAACAATCAGCCCCAGCATTTT.

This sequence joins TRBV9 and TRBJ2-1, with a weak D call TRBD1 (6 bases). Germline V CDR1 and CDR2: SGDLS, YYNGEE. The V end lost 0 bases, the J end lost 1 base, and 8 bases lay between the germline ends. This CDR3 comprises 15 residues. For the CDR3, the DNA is TGTGCCAGCAGCGTAGAGGGGACATCCTACAATGAGCAGTTCTTC. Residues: CASSVEGTSYNEQFF.

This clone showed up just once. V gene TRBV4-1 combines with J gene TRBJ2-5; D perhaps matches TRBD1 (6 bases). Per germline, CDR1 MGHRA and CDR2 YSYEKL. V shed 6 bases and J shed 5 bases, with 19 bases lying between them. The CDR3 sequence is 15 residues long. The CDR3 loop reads CASRRSLRGDETQYF. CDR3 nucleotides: TGCGCCAGCAGACGATCCCTCAGGGGTGACGAGACCCAGTACTTC.

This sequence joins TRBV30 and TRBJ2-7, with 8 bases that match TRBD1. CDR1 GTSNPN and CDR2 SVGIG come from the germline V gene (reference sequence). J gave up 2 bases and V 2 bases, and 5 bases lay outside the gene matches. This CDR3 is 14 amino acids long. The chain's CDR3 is CAWSLGTGPYEQYF. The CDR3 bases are TGTGCCTGGAGTTTAGGGACAGGTCCCTACGAGCAGTACTTC.

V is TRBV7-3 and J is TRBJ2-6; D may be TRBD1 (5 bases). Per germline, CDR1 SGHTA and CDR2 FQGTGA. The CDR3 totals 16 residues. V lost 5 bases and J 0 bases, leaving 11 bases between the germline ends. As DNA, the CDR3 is TGTGCCAGCAGCGCTGACAGAAGCTCTGGGGCCAACGTCCTGACTTTC. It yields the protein CASSADRSSGANVLTF.

CDR3 amino acids: CASRGVRARGGKSEAFF. The CDR3 DNA is TGTGCCAGTAGGGGTGTTAGGGCGCGAGGGGGCAAGTCTGAAGCTTTCTTT. The chain recombines TRBV19 with TRBJ1-1, with 7 bases that match TRBD1. CDR3 length: 17 residues. Trimming cost V 6 bases and J 6 bases; bases outside gene matches: 19. Germline V CDR1 and CDR2: LNHDA, SQIVND (reference sequence).

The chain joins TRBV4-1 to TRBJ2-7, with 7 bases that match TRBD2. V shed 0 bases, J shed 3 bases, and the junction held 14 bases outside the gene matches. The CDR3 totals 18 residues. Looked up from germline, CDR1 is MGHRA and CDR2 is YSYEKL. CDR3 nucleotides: TGCGCCAGCAGCCAAGATTCTATACAGATACTAGCGAACTACGAGCAGTACTTC. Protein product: CASSQDSIQILANYEQYF.

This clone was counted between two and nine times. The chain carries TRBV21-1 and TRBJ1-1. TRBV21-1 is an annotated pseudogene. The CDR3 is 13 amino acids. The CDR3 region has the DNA TGTGCCAGCAGCCCGGGGGGGGACACTGAAGCTTTCTTT. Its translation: CASSPGGDTEAFF.

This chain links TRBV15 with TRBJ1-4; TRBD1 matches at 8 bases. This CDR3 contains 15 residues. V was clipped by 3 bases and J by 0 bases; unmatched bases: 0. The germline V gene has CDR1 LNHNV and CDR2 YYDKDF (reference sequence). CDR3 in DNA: TGTGCCACCAGCAGGACAGGGGCAACTAATGAAAAACTGTTTTTT. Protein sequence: CATSRTGATNEKLFF.

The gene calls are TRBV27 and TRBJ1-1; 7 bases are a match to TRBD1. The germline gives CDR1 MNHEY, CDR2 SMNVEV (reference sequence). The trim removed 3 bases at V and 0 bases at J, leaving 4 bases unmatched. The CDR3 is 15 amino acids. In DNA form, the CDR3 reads TGTGCCAGCAGTTTTCGGGGACAGATGAACACTGAAGCTTTCTTT. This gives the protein CASSFRGQMNTEAFF.